This T cell receptor beta chain is drawn from a study of control samples from healthy donors and cancer patients. In germline, CDR1 is MRHNA, CDR2 SNTAGT. V was clipped by 4 bases and J by 0 bases; unmatched bases: 8. The CDR3 spans 16 residues. TCRdb keeps only in-frame clones here, not all; method: immunoSEQ multiplex PCR. Of 350,000 to 450,000 clones in the sample, about nine tenths were seen once. The sequencing input was PBMCs. The receptor was derived from a man aged 35-49 years with head and neck cancer. This rearrangement joins TRBV6-4 to TRBJ1-2; 7 bases agree with TRBD1. DNA of the CDR3: TGTGCCAGCAGTGCGCAATCAGGGGGAGCTAACTATGGCTACACCTTC. It yields the protein CASSAQSGGANYGYTF.